Listed here are 13 T cell receptor beta chains from one sample, sequenced in a study of T cells in Graves' hyperthyroidism and ophthalmopathy. Amplification targeted TCR beta CDR3 regions from RNA transcripts. RT-PCR in the first round (using the HTBI primer set) targeted the TCR CDR3. TCRdb independently ran MiXCR on the multiplex PCR reads; one entry per CDR3 protein. This table holds about 580,000 distinct CDR3 sequences, over 11% found once. Sequenced: blood. The receptors come from a woman in her 30s with Graves' hyperthyroidism that later progressed to Graves' ophthalmopathy.

Many counts were recorded for this clonotype. The gene calls are TRBV12-3 or TRBV12-4 and TRBJ2-2; TRBD2 matches 10 bases. V lost 3 bases and J lost 3; bases outside the gene matches: 13. The CDR3 has 19 residues. CDR3 region: CASSFITSGTPWDTGELFF. CDR3 nucleotides: TGTGCCAGCAGTTTCATAACTAGCGGGACACCTTGGGACACCGGGGAGCTGTTTTTT.

The V gene is TRBV14, the J gene TRBJ2-3, with 7 bases lining up with TRBD2. Germline CDR1 is SGHDN and CDR2 is FVKESK. After removal of 6 bases from V and 10 bases from J, the junction contained 19 bases not matched to a gene. The CDR3 contains 16 residues. The CDR3 coding sequence is TGTGCCAGCAGTCCCGGGCGGGGGACCACCGGGGAGTCGCAGTATTTT. It codes for CASSPGRGTTGESQYF. Looking up the rest from reference TRBV14 and TRBJ2-3 gives the full variable domain: EAGVTQFPSHSVIEKGQTVTLRCDPISGHDNLYWYRRVMGKEIKFLLHFVKESKQDESGMPNNRFLAERTGGTYSTLKVQPAELEDSGVYFCASSPGRGTTGESQYFGPGTRLTVL.

This clonotype was found many times. V is TRBV7-2 and J is TRBJ2-1, with 7 bases fitting TRBD2. CDR1 and CDR2 (germline): SGHTA, FQGNSA. CDR3 length: 15 residues. V dropped 5 bases and J dropped 2; count of bases not matched to a gene: 6. CDR3 in amino acids: CASSPKRDPYNEQFF. DNA of the CDR3: TGTGCCAGCAGCCCCAAGCGGGATCCCTACAATGAGCAGTTCTTC.

The sample holds many counts of this clonotype. The chain is built from TRBV27 and TRBJ2-7, with 8 bases identical to TRBD1. With 6 bases clipped from V and 3 bases from J, the junction kept 4 bases outside the gene matches. There are 13 residues in the CDR3. From germline, CDR1 is MNHEY and CDR2 SMNVEV (reference sequence). The CDR3 spells CASSHRGYYEQYF. For the CDR3, the DNA is TGTGCCAGCAGCCACAGGGGGTACTACGAGCAGTACTTC.

This clonotype was observed at least ten times. The chain is built from TRBV12-3 or TRBV12-4 and TRBJ1-1, with D hard to call. V was clipped by 5 bases and J by 6 bases, with 10 bases between them. There are 12 residues in the CDR3. CDR3 region: CASSPAGSEAFF. In DNA form, the CDR3 reads TGTGCCAGCAGTCCCGCGGGCTCTGAAGCTTTCTTT.

The sample holds many counts of this clonotype. The chain recombines TRBV7-2 with TRBJ2-7, with 15 bases that match TRBD2. Germline-derived CDR1 and CDR2 are SGHTA and FQGNSA. Trimming at V came to 5 bases and at J to 4 bases, leaving 15 bases not matched to a gene. CDR3 length: 19 amino acids. In nucleotides, the CDR3 is TGTGCCAGCAGCCCTCTTTTCACCGGGACTAGCGGGAGGCGGTACGAGCAGTACTTC. It yields the protein CASSPLFTGTSGRRYEQYF.

This clonotype was seen a single time. J is TRBJ2-1 and V is TRBV20-1; 7 nucleotides agree with TRBD1. The CDR3 is 14 residues long. V gave up 5 bases and J gave up 3 bases; unmatched junction bases: 7. Looked up from germline, CDR1 is DFQATT and CDR2 is SNEGSKA (reference sequence). The CDR3 DNA is TGCAGTGCTTCGTTGACAGGGATCTACAATGAGCAGTTCTTC. This translates into CSASLTGIYNEQFF.

On this clonotype: Sequence at one end of the junction differs from germline and may be a read error. This sequence joins TRBV19 and TRBJ2-4, with 9 bases lining up with TRBD1. The CDR3 is 14 amino acids. Germline loops: CDR1 LNHDA, CDR2 SQIVND (reference sequence). The CDR3 coding sequence is TGTGCCAGTAGTGCGCCGGGACAGGGATACATTCATTACTTC. Its translation is CASSAPGQGYIHYF. Filled out from reference TRBV19 and TRBJ2-4, the complete variable domain reads DGGITQSPKYLFRKEGQNVTLSCEQNLNHDAMYWYRQDPGQGLRLIYYSQIVNDFQKGDIAEGYSVSREKKESFPLTVTSAQKNPTAFYLCASSAPGQGYIHYFGAGTRLSVL.

The table lists this clonotype with many counts. The chain combines TRBV9 with TRBJ2-7, with D tentatively TRBD2 (6 bases). The CDR3 is 16 residues long. Germline CDR1 is SGDLS and CDR2 is YYNGEE. V gave up 0 bases and J gave up 3 bases, with 16 bases separating them. This chain's CDR3 is CASSVGLASELYEQYF. The CDR3, as DNA: TGTGCCAGCAGCGTAGGTTTGGCTAGCGAGCTCTACGAGCAGTACTTC.

In this sample, this clonotype turned up a few times. A clone one base away is much larger, so this may be a read error. The rearrangement links TRBV30 to TRBJ1-1; no firm D call. This CDR3 contains 16 residues. Germline loops: CDR1 GTSNPN, CDR2 SVGIG (reference sequence). The CDR3 DNA sequence: TGTGCCTGGAGTCCCCCGGTCGGGAGGTGGTACACTGATGCTTTCTTT. Translation: CAWSPPVGRWYTDAFF.

This clonotype was counted only a few times. The chain uses TRBV5-1 and TRBJ2-6, with TRBD2 matching over 12 bases. Unmatched junction bases numbered 7, after V lost 1 base and J lost 2 bases. The CDR3 covers 19 residues. Germline CDR1 reads SGHRS; CDR2 reads YFSETQ. The CDR3 loop is CASSLSLAGGGPGANVLTF. DNA for the CDR3: TGCGCCAGCAGCTTGAGTCTAGCGGGAGGGGGGCCTGGGGCCAACGTCCTGACTTTC.

This clonotype has just one count. Possible read error: a much larger clone is one base away. The chain employs TRBV12-3 or TRBV12-4 and TRBJ2-2; 7 positions match TRBD2. The CDR3 contains 16 residues. V was pared by 5 bases and J by 6 bases, with 12 bases of the junction left unmatched. The CDR3 DNA sequence: TGTGCCAGCAGTGGGGGACGGGGGGATTTCCCCGGGGAGCTGTTTTTT. This gives the protein CASSGGRGDFPGELFF.

This clonotype was observed at least ten times. V gene TRBV24-1 combines with J gene TRBJ1-1; possibly TRBD1 for D (5 bases). V gave up 9 bases and J gave up 6 bases, with 22 bases separating them. This CDR3 is 15 amino acids long. CDR1 is KGHDR, CDR2 SFDVKD, per germline. The CDR3 coding sequence is TGTGCCACCTTTTGGCCTGCGGGACCCGGGGCTGAAGCTTTCTTT. It yields the protein CATFWPAGPGAEAFF.